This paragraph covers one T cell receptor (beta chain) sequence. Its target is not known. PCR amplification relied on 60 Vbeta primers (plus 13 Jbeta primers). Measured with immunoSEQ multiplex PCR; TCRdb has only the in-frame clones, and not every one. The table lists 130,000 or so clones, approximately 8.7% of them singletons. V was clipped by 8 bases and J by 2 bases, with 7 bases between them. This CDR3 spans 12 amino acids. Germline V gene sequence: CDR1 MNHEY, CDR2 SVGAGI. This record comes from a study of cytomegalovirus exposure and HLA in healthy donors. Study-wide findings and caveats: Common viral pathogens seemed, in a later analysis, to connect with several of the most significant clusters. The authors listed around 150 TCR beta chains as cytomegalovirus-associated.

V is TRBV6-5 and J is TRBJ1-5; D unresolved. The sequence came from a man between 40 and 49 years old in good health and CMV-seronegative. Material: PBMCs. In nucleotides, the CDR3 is TGTGCCAGCGGGCGGGGCAATCAGCCCCAGCATTTT. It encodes CASGRGNQPQHF.